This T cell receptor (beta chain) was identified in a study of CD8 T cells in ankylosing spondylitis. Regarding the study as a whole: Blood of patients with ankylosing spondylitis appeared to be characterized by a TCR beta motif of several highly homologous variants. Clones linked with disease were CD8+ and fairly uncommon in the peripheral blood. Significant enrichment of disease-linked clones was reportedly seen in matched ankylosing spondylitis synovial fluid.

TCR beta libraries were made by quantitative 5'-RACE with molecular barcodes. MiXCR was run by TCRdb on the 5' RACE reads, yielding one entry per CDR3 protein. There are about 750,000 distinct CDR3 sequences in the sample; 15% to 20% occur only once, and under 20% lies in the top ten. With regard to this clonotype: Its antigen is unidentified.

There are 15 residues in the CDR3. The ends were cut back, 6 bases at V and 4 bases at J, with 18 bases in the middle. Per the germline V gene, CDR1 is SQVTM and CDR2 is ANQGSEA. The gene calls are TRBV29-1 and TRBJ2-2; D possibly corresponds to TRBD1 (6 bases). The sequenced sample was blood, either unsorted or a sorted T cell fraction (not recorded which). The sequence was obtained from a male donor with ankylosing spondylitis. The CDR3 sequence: CSVLTQGTFTGELFF. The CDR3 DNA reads TGCAGCGTCCTTACCCAGGGGACCTTCACCGGGGAGCTGTTTTTT.